The 30 T cell receptor beta chains listed next were all sequenced from one sample in a study of beta chain features in type 1 diabetes. Whole-study results and caveats: TCRB CDR3s from Type 1 diabetes patients were moderately but significantly shorter in all four CD4+ subsets.

No antigens are known for them. Reverse transcribing all isolated RNA meant expressed TCRB transcripts were sequenced. The table came from immunoSEQ multiplex PCR; TCRdb's copy has only in-frame clones and leaves some out. The profile shows about 170,000 clones, 7.8% of them singletons. The specimen was central memory CD4+ T cells from blood. These receptors originate from a woman in her thirties or forties with type 1 diabetes.

The chain links TRBV28 to TRBJ1-4; 8 bases match TRBD1. V lost 4 bases to trimming and J lost 5 bases; unmatched junction nucleotides: 6. The CDR3 extends over 15 amino acids. Germline CDR1 is MDHEN and CDR2 is SYDVKM. CDR3 residues: CASSYGTGSNEKLFF. For the CDR3, the DNA is TGTGCCAGCAGTTACGGGACAGGATCCAATGAAAAACTGTTTTTT.

There are many counts of this clone. The rearrangement joins TRBV5-6 to TRBJ1-1, with D possibly matching TRBD1 (5 bases). Germline CDR1 and CDR2: SGHDT and YYEEEE. V was clipped by 2 bases and J by 11 bases, with 10 bases between them. The CDR3 is 11 amino acids. The CDR3 DNA reads as TGTGCCAGCAGCTTCGGTAGGGGCGCTTTCTTT. Translated: CASSFGRGAFF. The full variable domain, with the rest looked up from reference TRBV5-6 and TRBJ1-1, is DAGVTQSPTHLIKTRGQQVTLRCSPKSGHDTVSWYQQALGQGPQFIFQYYEEEERQRGNFPDRFSGHQFPNYSSELNVNALLLGDSALYLCASSFGRGAFFGQGTRLTVV.

J is TRBJ2-3 and V is TRBV7-9, with D possibly matching TRBD1 (7 bases). Germline V lookup: CDR1 SEHNR, CDR2 FQNEAQ (reference sequence). V was trimmed by 4 bases and J by 12 bases, leaving 14 bases between them. The CDR3 covers 12 residues. The DNA for the CDR3 is TGTGCCAGCAGCTCCCAGGAGGGGGCCCAGTATTTT. Residues: CASSSQEGAQYF.

The chain links TRBV11-2 to TRBJ2-5; 7 nucleotides align to TRBD1. J gave up 1 base and V 4 bases, and 9 bases lay outside the gene matches. The CDR3 totals 16 residues. Germline V gene sequence: CDR1 SGHAT, CDR2 FQNNGV. DNA of the CDR3: TGTGCCAGCAGCTCCCGACCCTCAGGGGGCCAAGAGACCCAGTACTTC. As protein: CASSSRPSGGQETQYF.

The chain combines TRBV6-5 with TRBJ1-6; no clear D gene. V lost 0 bases and J lost 5, with 8 bases in between. The germline CDR1 and CDR2 sequences are MNHEY and SVGAGI. The CDR3 extends over 15 amino acids. CDR3 in DNA: TGTGCCAGCAGTTACTCGGCAGTAAATAATTCACCCCTCCACTTT. Translating gives CASSYSAVNNSPLHF.

This clone occurred a few times. The chain uses TRBV7-9 and TRBJ1-1; D is uncertain. Trimming pared 6 bases from V and 1 base from J, leaving 9 bases between. The CDR3 consists of 13 residues. Germline CDR1 is SEHNR and CDR2 is FQNEAQ (reference sequence). The CDR3 reads CASSFGRNTEAFF. The CDR3 nucleotides read TGTGCCAGCAGTTTCGGGAGGAACACTGAAGCTTTCTTT.

This clone came up a few times. The V and J genes are TRBV9 and TRBJ1-6; a possible D gene is TRBD1 (6 bases). Germline lookup yields CDR1 SGDLS and CDR2 YYNGEE. The CDR3 is 18 residues long. V was cut by 4 bases and J by 0 bases, with 17 bases left in between. The CDR3 sequence: CASSNGRDKSSYNSPLHF. The DNA for the CDR3 is TGTGCCAGCAGCAACGGCCGGGACAAGAGCTCCTATAATTCACCCCTCCACTTT.

V and J are TRBV5-4 and TRBJ2-1; perhaps TRBD2 as D (5 bases). The CDR3 runs to 17 residues. The V and J ends lost 1 base and 8 bases respectively, with 22 bases between them. Germline values: CDR1 SGHNT, CDR2 YYREEE (reference sequence). CDR3 bases: TGTGCCAGCAGCTTGTTTCAGCGGACCAAGGTGGGCGATGAGCAGTTCTTC. As protein: CASSLFQRTKVGDEQFF.

The chain is built from TRBV7-3 and TRBJ2-3, with D uncertain. CDR1 and CDR2 (germline): SGHTA, FQGTGA. V shed 2 bases and J shed 3 bases, with 9 bases lying between them. The CDR3 is made up of 14 amino acids. CDR3 amino acids: CASSLGHQTDTQYF. In DNA form, the CDR3 reads TGTGCCAGCAGCTTAGGGCACCAAACAGATACGCAGTATTTT.

This clone was seen only a few times. The rearrangement uses TRBV2 and TRBJ1-5; D may be TRBD1 (5 bases). In germline, CDR1 is SNHLY, CDR2 FYNNEI. This CDR3 has 14 residues. The V gene lost 3 bases and the J gene lost 5 bases, with 11 bases spanning the gap. The CDR3 is CASSDLTADQPQHF. The CDR3 DNA is TGTGCCAGCAGTGACTTGACAGCCGATCAGCCCCAGCATTTT.

This clone turned up a few times. The V and J genes are TRBV27 and TRBJ2-1; TRBD2 agrees at 7 bases. This CDR3 has 15 amino acids. The germline V gene encodes CDR1 MNHEY and CDR2 SMNVEV (reference sequence). V lost 6 bases to trimming and J lost 5 bases; unmatched junction nucleotides: 10. This CDR3 is CASSFSGMKNNEQFF. The CDR3 DNA reads as TGTGCCAGCAGCTTCAGCGGGATGAAAAACAATGAGCAGTTCTTC.

This clone came up a few times. CDR3 bases: TGCGCCAGCAGCCAAGATCGGGACAGGGTAAATGGCTACACCTTC. Translation gives CASSQDRDRVNGYTF. V usage is TRBV4-3 and J usage is TRBJ1-2, with TRBD1 identical over 9 bases. The CDR3 extends over 15 amino acids. Trimming cost V 0 bases and J 6 bases; bases outside gene matches: 5. From germline, CDR1 is LGHNA and CDR2 YSLEER.

This clone came up a few times. The chain links TRBV7-9 to TRBJ1-6, with D maybe TRBD1 (6 bases). Deletions cut 5 bases from V and 14 bases from J, with 31 bases between. The germline V gene has CDR1 SEHNR and CDR2 FQNEAQ (reference sequence). The CDR3 has 18 residues. DNA of the CDR3: TGTGCCAGCAGCATATCCCCCTCTCGGACAGCCGACTGGAAAACCCTCCACTTT. It yields the protein CASSISPSRTADWKTLHF.

The chain links TRBV9 to TRBJ2-5, with D possibly being TRBD2 (7 bases). Germline V lookup: CDR1 SGDLS, CDR2 YYNGEE. This CDR3 is built from 15 residues. The ends were cut back, 4 bases at V and 4 bases at J, with 17 bases in the middle. In nucleotides, the CDR3 is TGTGCCAGCAGCCCCGCGGGGGCAGGGCCAGAGACCCAGTACTTC. Amino acid sequence: CASSPAGAGPETQYF.

This clone was detected only a few times. This sequence joins TRBV2 and TRBJ2-3; 14 nucleotides agree with TRBD2. CDR3 length: 17 amino acids. Germline trimming cut 5 bases from V and 3 bases from J; bases unmatched to any gene: 7. Germline values: CDR1 SNHLY, CDR2 FYNNEI. The CDR3 region has the DNA TGTGCCAGCAGTTTTACCGGGACTAGCGGGAGAACAGATACGCAGTATTTT. Its translation is CASSFTGTSGRTDTQYF.

This chain uses TRBV2 with TRBJ2-3, with D possibly being TRBD1 (6 bases). V lost 5 bases and J lost 1, with 19 bases in between. The CDR3 consists of 17 residues. CDR1 is SNHLY, CDR2 FYNNEI, per germline. The CDR3: CASSTLEGHSRTDTQYF. The DNA of the CDR3 is TGTGCCAGCAGTACCTTAGAGGGACACAGTCGCACAGATACGCAGTATTTT. The complete variable domain, with remaining parts taken from reference TRBV2 and TRBJ2-3, reads EPEVTQTPSHQVTQMGQEVILRCVPISNHLYFYWYRQILGQKVEFLVSFYNNEISEKSEIFDDQFSVERPDGSNFTLKIRSTKLEDSAMYFCASSTLEGHSRTDTQYFGPGTRLTVL.

This clone was detected ten times or more. V usage is TRBV7-3 and J usage is TRBJ1-1, with TRBD1 identical over 7 bases. Germline V gene sequence: CDR1 SGHTA, CDR2 FQGTGA. The CDR3 loop spans 11 amino acids. J lost 11 bases, V lost 6 bases, and 6 bases had no gene match. CDR3 nucleotide sequence: TGTGCCAGCAGGTACGACAGGGTCGCTTTCTTT. Translated, it gives CASRYDRVAFF.

The chain combines TRBV7-2 with TRBJ1-1; TRBD1 aligns across 9 bases. After removal of 5 bases from V and 0 bases from J, the junction contained 10 bases not matched to a gene. Germline lookup yields CDR1 SGHTA and CDR2 FQGNSA. This CDR3 has 17 amino acids. CDR3 coding DNA: TGTGCCAGCAGCAGAGGACAGGGGAACTACATGAACACTGAAGCTTTCTTT. This translates into CASSRGQGNYMNTEAFF.

This clone has a count of ten or more. The gene calls are TRBV7-9 and TRBJ1-5; possibly TRBD1 for D (6 bases). Deletions cut 5 bases from V and 0 bases from J, with 11 bases between. CDR3 length: 15 amino acids. Looked up from germline, CDR1 is SEHNR and CDR2 is FQNEAQ (reference sequence). In nucleotides, the CDR3 is TGTGCCAGCAGCCCACCAGGGGATAGCAATCAGCCCCAGCATTTT. This encodes CASSPPGDSNQPQHF.

This chain uses TRBV5-6 with TRBJ1-5; D ambiguous. Trimming pared 4 bases from V and 1 base from J, leaving 15 bases between. Germline lookup yields CDR1 SGHDT and CDR2 YYEEEE. CDR3 length equals 16 residues. Here the CDR3 reads CASSPHSSGSNQPQHF. As DNA, the CDR3 is TGTGCCAGCAGCCCCCATTCGAGCGGAAGCAATCAGCCCCAGCATTTT.

This clone was observed many times. The V and J genes are TRBV18 and TRBJ1-1; weak D call: TRBD1 (6 bases). This CDR3 has 16 residues. CDR1 and CDR2 from the germline V gene are KGHSH and LQKENI. V was clipped by 2 bases and J by 4 bases, with 17 bases between them. This chain's CDR3 is CASSPSYMGGATEAFF. CDR3 sequence (DNA): TGTGCCAGCTCACCATCCTATATGGGGGGGGCCACTGAAGCTTTCTTT.

This clone has at least ten counts. The chain uses TRBV29-1 and TRBJ2-7, with 7 bases aligning to TRBD1. The CDR3 loop spans 12 amino acids. V lost 5 bases, J lost 10 bases, and 11 bases stayed unmatched. Germline V lookup: CDR1 SQVTM, CDR2 ANQGSEA. The CDR3 region has the DNA TGCAGCGTTAGGACAGGAGAGCTTCTCCAGTACTTC. Protein: CSVRTGELLQYF.

The chain combines TRBV7-9 with TRBJ1-2; tentative D call: TRBD1 (6 bases). Trimming shortened V by 4 bases and J by 8 bases, and 20 bases separated the two germline ends. The V gene's germline CDR1 is SEHNR and CDR2 FQNEAQ (reference sequence). CDR3 length equals 15 residues. CDR3 sequence reads: CASSSNLAGEWGYTF. For the CDR3, the DNA is TGTGCCAGCAGCTCGAACCTAGCAGGGGAATGGGGCTACACCTTC. The full variable domain, its missing parts supplied by reference TRBV7-9 and TRBJ1-2, is DTGVSQNPRHKITKRGQNVTFRCDPISEHNRLYWYRQTLGQGPEFLTYFQNEAQLEKSRLLSDRFSAERPKGSFSTLEIQRTEQGDSAMYLCASSSNLAGEWGYTFGSGTRLTVV.

This sequence joins TRBV5-1 and TRBJ1-1, with D unresolved. The CDR3 loop spans 14 amino acids. Germline lookup yields CDR1 SGHRS and CDR2 YFSETQ. V was cut by 6 bases and J by 6 bases, with 18 bases left in between. Here the CDR3 DNA reads TGCGCCAGCACAACGGGTCTCGAGAGGGCTGAAGCTTTCTTT. Protein product: CASTTGLERAEAFF.

This clone was found a few times. V usage is TRBV7-3 and J usage is TRBJ2-1, with 12 bases identical to TRBD2. V shed 5 bases, J shed 8 bases, and the junction held 7 bases outside the gene matches. The CDR3 is made up of 15 amino acids. Germline lookup yields CDR1 SGHTA and CDR2 FQGTGA. CDR3 region: CASSLASGGAHEQFF. CDR3 DNA: TGTGCCAGCAGCCTCGCTAGCGGGGGGGCCCATGAGCAGTTCTTC.

This clone was seen a handful of times. In nucleotides, the CDR3 is TGTGCCAGCAGCTTGGGGGGGACTGGGGCCAACGTCCTGACTTTC. Encoded protein: CASSLGGTGANVLTF. The V and J genes are TRBV7-3 and TRBJ2-6; the match to TRBD2 covers 7 bases. The J segment lost 2 bases and the V segment lost 3 bases, leaving 1 base of the junction unmatched. Looked up from germline, CDR1 is SGHTA and CDR2 is FQGTGA. The CDR3 consists of 15 residues.

This clone was recorded many times. This chain joins TRBV30 and TRBJ2-1, with D hard to call. The CDR3 has 14 amino acids. V lost 2 bases to trimming and J lost 10 bases, with 18 bases between them. The germline V gene has CDR1 GTSNPN and CDR2 SVGIG (reference sequence). The CDR3 loop is CAWSKPSRNDEQFF. The CDR3 coding sequence is TGTGCCTGGAGTAAGCCTAGTAGAAACGACGAGCAGTTCTTC.

The V and J genes are TRBV7-9 and TRBJ1-1, with 7 positions matching TRBD1. The CDR3 runs 14 residues. The germline gives CDR1 SEHNR, CDR2 FQNEAQ (reference sequence). V lost 4 bases and J lost 7; bases outside the gene matches: 9. As DNA, the CDR3 is TGTGCCAGCAGCTCAGGACAGGCGGATAGTGAAGCTTTCTTT. Translation: CASSSGQADSEAFF.

The sample holds a few counts of this clone. The rearrangement uses TRBV4-3 and TRBJ2-3, with D uncertain. Between the trimmed V and J ends, which lost 0 bases and 3 bases, there was a span of 7 bases. CDR1 is LGHNA, CDR2 YSLEER, per germline. The CDR3 consists of 14 residues. CDR3 region: CASSQDVRTDTQYF. The CDR3 bases are TGCGCCAGCAGCCAAGATGTGAGGACAGATACGCAGTATTTT.

The rearrangement joins TRBV9 to TRBJ2-2, with TRBD2 identical over 8 bases. Looked up from germline, CDR1 is SGDLS and CDR2 is YYNGEE. V was pared by 4 bases and J by 5 bases, with 10 bases of the junction left unmatched. The CDR3 totals 16 residues. CDR3 nucleotides: TGTGCCAGCAGCACCCCCCGGGGGGGCTTAACCGGGGAGCTGTTTTTT. Translated, it gives CASSTPRGGLTGELFF.